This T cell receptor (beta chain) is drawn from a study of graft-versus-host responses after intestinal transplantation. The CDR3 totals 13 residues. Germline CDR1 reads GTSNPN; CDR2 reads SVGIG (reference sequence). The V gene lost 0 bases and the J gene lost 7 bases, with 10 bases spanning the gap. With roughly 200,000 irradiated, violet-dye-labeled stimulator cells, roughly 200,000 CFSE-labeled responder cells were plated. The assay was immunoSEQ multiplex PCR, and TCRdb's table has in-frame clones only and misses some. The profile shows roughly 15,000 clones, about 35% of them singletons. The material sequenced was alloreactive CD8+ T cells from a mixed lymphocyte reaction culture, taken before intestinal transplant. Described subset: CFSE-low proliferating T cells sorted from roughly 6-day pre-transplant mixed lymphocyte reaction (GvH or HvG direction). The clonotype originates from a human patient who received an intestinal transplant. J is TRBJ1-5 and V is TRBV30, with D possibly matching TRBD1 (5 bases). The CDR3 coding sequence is TGTGCCTGGAGTGTGGGGACGGGGCAGCCCCAGCATTTT. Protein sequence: CAWSVGTGQPQHF.